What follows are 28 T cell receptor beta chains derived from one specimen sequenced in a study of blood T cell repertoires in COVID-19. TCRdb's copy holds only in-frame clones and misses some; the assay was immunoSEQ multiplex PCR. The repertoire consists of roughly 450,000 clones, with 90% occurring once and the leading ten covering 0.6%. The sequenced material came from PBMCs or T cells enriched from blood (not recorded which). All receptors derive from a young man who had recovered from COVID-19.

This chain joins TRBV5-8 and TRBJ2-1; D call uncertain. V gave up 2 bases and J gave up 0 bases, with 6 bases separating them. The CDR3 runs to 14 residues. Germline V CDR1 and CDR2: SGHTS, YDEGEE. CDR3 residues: CASSLWSSYNEQFF. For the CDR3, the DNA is TGTGCCAGCAGCTTATGGAGCTCCTACAATGAGCAGTTCTTC.

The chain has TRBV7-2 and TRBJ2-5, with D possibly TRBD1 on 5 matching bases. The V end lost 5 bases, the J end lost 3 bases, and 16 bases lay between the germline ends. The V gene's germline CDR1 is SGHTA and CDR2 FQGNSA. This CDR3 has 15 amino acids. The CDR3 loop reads CASSPGWAIKETQYF. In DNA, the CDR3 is TGTGCCAGCAGCCCAGGGTGGGCTATTAAAGAGACCCAGTACTTC.

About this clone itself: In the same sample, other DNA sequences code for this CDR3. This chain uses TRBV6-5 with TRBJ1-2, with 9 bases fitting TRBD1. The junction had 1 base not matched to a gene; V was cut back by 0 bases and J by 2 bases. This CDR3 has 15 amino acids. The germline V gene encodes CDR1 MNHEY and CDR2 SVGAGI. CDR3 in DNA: TGTGCCAGCAGTTACTCGGGACAGGGAAACTATGGCTACACCTTC. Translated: CASSYSGQGNYGYTF.

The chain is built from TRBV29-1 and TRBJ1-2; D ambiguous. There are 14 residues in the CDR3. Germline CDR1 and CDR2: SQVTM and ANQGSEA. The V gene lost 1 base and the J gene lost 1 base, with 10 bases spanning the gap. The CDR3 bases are TGCAGCGTTGAAGCCCGGGGAGATAACTATGGCTACACCTTC. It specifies CSVEARGDNYGYTF.

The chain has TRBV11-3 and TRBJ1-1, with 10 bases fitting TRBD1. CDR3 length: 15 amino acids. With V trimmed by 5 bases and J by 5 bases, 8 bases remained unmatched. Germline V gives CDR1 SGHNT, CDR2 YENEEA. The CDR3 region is CASSTGTGDGTEAFF. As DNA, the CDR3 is TGTGCCAGCAGCACCGGGACAGGGGATGGGACTGAAGCTTTCTTT.

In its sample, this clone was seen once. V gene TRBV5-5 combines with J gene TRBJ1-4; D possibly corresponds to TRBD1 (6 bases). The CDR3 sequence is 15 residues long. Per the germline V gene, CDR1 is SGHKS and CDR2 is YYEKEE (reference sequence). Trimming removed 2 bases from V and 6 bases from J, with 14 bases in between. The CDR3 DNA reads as TGTGCCAGCAGCTTACCTCCAGGGGCGGATGAAAAACTGTTTTTT. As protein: CASSLPPGADEKLFF. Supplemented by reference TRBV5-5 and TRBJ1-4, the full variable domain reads DAGVTQSPTHLIKTRGQQVTLRCSPISGHKSVSWYQQVLGQGPQFIFQYYEKEERGRGNFPDRFSARQFPNYSSELNVNALLLGDSALYLCASSLPPGADEKLFFGSGTQLSVL.

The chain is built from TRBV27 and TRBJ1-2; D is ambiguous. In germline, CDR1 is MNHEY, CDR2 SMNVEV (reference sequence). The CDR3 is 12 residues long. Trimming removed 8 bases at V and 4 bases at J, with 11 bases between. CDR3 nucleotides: TGTGCCAGCCGTACCCAAGCCTATGGCTACACCTTC. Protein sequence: CASRTQAYGYTF.

In DNA, the CDR3 is TGCGCCAGCAGCCAAGATATGACAGGGGGCCGAACTGGGGCCAACGTCCTGACTTTC. Translating it yields CASSQDMTGGRTGANVLTF. The rearrangement joins TRBV4-1 to TRBJ2-6, with 10 bases fitting TRBD1. J gave up 2 bases and V 0 bases, and 7 bases lay outside the gene matches. The CDR3 consists of 19 residues. CDR1 and CDR2 from the germline V gene are MGHRA and YSYEKL.

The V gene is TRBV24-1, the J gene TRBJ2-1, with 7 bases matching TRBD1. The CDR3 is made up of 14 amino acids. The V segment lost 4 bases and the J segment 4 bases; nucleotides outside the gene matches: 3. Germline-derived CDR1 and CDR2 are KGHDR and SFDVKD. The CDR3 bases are TGTGCCACCAGTGACCCGGGACAGTACAATGAGCAGTTCTTC. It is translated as CATSDPGQYNEQFF.

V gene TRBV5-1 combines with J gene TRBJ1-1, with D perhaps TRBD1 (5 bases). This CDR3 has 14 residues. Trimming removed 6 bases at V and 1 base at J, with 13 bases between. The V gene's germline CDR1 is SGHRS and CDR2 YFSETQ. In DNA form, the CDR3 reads TGCGCCAGCACCCCCGCTACAGGGAACACTGAAGCTTTCTTT. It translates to CASTPATGNTEAFF.

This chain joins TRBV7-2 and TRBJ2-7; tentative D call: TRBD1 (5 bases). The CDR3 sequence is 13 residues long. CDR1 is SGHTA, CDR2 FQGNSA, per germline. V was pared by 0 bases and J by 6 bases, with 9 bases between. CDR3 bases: TGTGCCAGCAGCTTAGCCCAGGGCTCCGAGCAGTACTTC. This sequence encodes CASSLAQGSEQYF.

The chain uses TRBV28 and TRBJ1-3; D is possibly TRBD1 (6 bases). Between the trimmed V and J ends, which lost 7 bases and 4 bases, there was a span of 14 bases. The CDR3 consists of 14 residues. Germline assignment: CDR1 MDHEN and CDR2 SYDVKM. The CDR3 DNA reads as TGTGCCAGCACCATACAGGGTGTCGGAAACACCATATATTTT. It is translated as CASTIQGVGNTIYF.

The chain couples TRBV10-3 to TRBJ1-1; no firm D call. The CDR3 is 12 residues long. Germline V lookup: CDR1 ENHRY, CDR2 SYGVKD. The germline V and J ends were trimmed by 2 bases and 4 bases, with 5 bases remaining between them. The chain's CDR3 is CAISEGGTEAFF. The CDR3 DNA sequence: TGTGCCATCAGTGAGGGAGGCACTGAAGCTTTCTTT.

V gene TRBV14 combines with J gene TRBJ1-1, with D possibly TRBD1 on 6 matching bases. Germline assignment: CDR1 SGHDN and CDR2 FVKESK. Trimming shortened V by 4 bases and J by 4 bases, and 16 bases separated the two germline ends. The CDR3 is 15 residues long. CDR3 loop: CASSRSLQGCTEAFF. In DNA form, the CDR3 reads TGTGCCAGCAGCCGATCATTACAGGGTTGCACTGAAGCTTTCTTT. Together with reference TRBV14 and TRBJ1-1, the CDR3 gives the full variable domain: EAGVTQFPSHSVIEKGQTVTLRCDPISGHDNLYWYRRVMGKEIKFLLHFVKESKQDESGMPNNRFLAERTGGTYSTLKVQPAELEDSGVYFCASSRSLQGCTEAFFGQGTRLTVV.

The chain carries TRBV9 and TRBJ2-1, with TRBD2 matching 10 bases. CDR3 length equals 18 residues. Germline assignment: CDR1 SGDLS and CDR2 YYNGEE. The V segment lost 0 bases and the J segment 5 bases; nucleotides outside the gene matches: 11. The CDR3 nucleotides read TGTGCCAGCAGCGTAGACCCTAGCGGGGGCCAACCCGACAATGAGCAGTTCTTC. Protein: CASSVDPSGGQPDNEQFF.

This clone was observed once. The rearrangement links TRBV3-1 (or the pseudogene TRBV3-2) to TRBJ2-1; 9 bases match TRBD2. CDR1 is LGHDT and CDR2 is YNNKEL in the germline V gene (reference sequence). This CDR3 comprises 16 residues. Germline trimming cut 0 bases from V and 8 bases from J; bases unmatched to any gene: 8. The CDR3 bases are TGTGCCAGCAGCCAAGATCGGGCGGGGGGGAGGTATGAGCAGTTCTTC. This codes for CASSQDRAGGRYEQFF.

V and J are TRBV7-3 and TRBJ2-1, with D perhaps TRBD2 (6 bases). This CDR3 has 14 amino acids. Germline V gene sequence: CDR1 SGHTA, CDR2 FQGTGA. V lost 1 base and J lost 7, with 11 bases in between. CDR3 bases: TGTGCCAGCAGCTTAAACCCTAGCGTTAATGAGCAGTTCTTC. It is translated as CASSLNPSVNEQFF.

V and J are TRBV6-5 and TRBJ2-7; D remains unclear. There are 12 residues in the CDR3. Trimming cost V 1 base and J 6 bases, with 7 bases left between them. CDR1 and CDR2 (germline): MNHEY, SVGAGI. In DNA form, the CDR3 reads TGTGCCAGCAGTTACTTGGGCAGCGAGCAGTACTTC. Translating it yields CASSYLGSEQYF.

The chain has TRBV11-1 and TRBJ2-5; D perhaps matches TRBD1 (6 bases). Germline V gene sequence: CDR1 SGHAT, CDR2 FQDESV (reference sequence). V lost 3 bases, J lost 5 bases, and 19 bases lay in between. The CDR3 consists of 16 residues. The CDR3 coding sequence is TGTGCCAGCAGCTTGGACGGGCCAGGGGAGCTGGAGACCCAGTACTTC. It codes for CASSLDGPGELETQYF.

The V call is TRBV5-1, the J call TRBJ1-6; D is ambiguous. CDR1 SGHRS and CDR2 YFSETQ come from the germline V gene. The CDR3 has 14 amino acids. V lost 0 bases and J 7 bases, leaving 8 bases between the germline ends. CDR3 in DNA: TGCGCCAGCAGCTTGGGACACGAAAATTCACCCCTCCACTTT. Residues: CASSLGHENSPLHF.

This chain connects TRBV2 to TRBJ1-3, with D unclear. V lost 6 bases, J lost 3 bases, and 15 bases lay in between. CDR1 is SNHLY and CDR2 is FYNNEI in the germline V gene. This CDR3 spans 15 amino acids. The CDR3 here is CASSPRRGGGNTIYF. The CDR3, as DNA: TGTGCCAGCAGCCCCAGGCGGGGAGGTGGAAACACCATATATTTT.

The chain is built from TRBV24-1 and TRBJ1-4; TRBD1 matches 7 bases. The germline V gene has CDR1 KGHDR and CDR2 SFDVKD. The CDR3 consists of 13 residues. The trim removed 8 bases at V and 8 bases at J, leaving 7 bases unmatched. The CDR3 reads CATTGGRGEKLFF. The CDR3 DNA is TGTGCCACCACAGGGGGAAGAGGAGAAAAACTGTTTTTT.

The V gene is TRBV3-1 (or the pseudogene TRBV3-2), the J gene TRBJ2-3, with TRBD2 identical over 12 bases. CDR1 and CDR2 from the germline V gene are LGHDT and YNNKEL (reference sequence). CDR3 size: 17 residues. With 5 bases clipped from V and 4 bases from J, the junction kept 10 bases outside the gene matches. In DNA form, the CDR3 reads TGTGCCAGCAGCACCGTGACTAGCGGGAGTGATCCAGATACGCAGTATTTT. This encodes CASSTVTSGSDPDTQYF.

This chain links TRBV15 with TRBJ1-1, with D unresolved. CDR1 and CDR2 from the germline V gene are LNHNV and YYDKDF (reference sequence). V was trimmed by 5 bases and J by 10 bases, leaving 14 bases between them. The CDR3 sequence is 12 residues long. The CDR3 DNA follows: TGTGCCACCAGCCCGCGACTGGGTCTAGCTTTCTTT. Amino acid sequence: CATSPRLGLAFF.

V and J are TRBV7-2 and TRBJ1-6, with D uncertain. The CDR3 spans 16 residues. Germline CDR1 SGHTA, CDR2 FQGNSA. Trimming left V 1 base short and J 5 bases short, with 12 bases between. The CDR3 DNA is TGTGCCAGCAGCTTAGACTCAGGACTGGATAATTCACCCCTCCACTTT. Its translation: CASSLDSGLDNSPLHF.

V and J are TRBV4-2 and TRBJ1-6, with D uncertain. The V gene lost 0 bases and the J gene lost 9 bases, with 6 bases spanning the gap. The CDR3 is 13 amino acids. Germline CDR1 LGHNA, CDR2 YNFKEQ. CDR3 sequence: CASSQDPGSPLHF. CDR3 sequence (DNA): TGTGCCAGCAGCCAAGATCCGGGTTCACCCCTCCACTTT.

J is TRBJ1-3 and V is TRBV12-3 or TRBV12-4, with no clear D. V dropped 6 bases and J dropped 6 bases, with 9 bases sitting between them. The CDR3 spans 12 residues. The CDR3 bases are TGTGCCAGCAGGATCAGTGTAAACACCATATATTTT. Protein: CASRISVNTIYF.

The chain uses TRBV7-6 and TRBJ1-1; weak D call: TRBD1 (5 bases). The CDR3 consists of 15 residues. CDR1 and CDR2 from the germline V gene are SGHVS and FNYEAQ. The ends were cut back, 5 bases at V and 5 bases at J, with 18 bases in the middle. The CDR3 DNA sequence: TGTGCCAGCAGCCCAACGCGACAGAGCTTAACTGAAGCTTTCTTT. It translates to CASSPTRQSLTEAFF.